The 32 T cell receptor beta chains below all came from one sample that was sequenced in a study of blood T cell repertoires in COVID-19 (dated by TCRdb to about 2020). Libraries were built with the immunoSEQ multiplex PCR assay. In its TCRdb copy, this immuneACCESS table keeps in-frame sequences only and misses some clones. Where compared with another copy, unresolved V genes explain less than half of these, and the others have no known cause. For this sample the table gives roughly 80,000 clones, of which about 80% were detected only once. Of the sample, approximately 12% is held by the ten largest clones. Material for sequencing was peripheral blood. These receptors were collected from an elderly man with acute or convalescent COVID-19.

This chain links TRBV2 with TRBJ2-3; D unresolved. CDR1 is SNHLY and CDR2 is FYNNEI in the germline V gene. V was cut by 6 bases and J by 5 bases, with 9 bases left in between. This CDR3 is 12 amino acids long. The CDR3 sequence is CASSLAGDTQYF. The CDR3 DNA sequence: TGTGCCAGCAGCCTCGCAGGAGATACGCAGTATTTT.

The rearrangement links TRBV25-1 to TRBJ1-2; 10 nucleotides match TRBD1. Trimming cost V 3 bases and J 7 bases; bases outside gene matches: 8. This CDR3 is built from 15 residues. Germline-derived CDR1 and CDR2 are MGHDK and SYGVNS. The CDR3 DNA sequence: TGTGCCAGCAGTGACCTACCGGGACAGGGGTCTGGCTACACCTTC. It yields the protein CASSDLPGQGSGYTF.

The rearrangement links TRBV3-1 (or the pseudogene TRBV3-2) to TRBJ2-3, with D maybe TRBD2 (5 bases). The germline V gene has CDR1 LGHDT and CDR2 YNNKEL (reference sequence). This CDR3 is built from 16 residues. Trimming took off 0 bases at V and 0 bases at J, with 10 bases between the two ends. In DNA, the CDR3 is TGTGCCAGCAGCCAAGATACTGAGCGGAGCACAGATACGCAGTATTTT. Translation: CASSQDTERSTDTQYF.

The rearrangement uses TRBV6-1 and TRBJ1-1; D not certain. This CDR3 comprises 13 residues. Germline-derived CDR1 and CDR2 are MNHNS and SASEGT. The V end lost 7 bases, the J end lost 4 bases, and 13 bases lay between the germline ends. CDR3 residues: CASKVASGTEAFF. CDR3 nucleotide sequence: TGTGCCAGCAAGGTGGCATCGGGCACTGAAGCTTTCTTT.

The rearrangement uses TRBV7-3 and TRBJ2-3; maybe TRBD2 (5 bases). This CDR3 has 13 amino acids. Germline values: CDR1 SGHTA, CDR2 FQGTGA. Trimming removed 2 bases from V and 4 bases from J, with 7 bases in between. The DNA for the CDR3 is TGTGCCAGCAGCTTAGACTATTCAGATACGCAGTATTTT. Amino acid sequence: CASSLDYSDTQYF.

The chain is built from TRBV2 and TRBJ1-2, with D perhaps TRBD1 (6 bases). The CDR3 has 14 amino acids. Germline assignment: CDR1 SNHLY and CDR2 FYNNEI. V dropped 1 base and J dropped 4 bases, with 10 bases sitting between them. This CDR3 is CASSEVQGGYGYTF. For the CDR3, the DNA is TGTGCCAGCAGTGAAGTACAGGGTGGCTATGGCTACACCTTC.

The rearrangement links TRBV5-4 to TRBJ2-3, with 9 bases lining up with TRBD1. The CDR3 is 14 residues long. Trimming removed 0 bases from V and 5 bases from J; junction bases left unmatched: 1. Germline values: CDR1 SGHNT, CDR2 YYREEE (reference sequence). CDR3 in amino acids: CASSLGTGVDTQYF. The CDR3 bases are TGTGCCAGCAGCTTGGGGACAGGGGTAGATACGCAGTATTTT. Using reference TRBV5-4 and TRBJ2-3 for the parts outside the CDR3, the full variable domain is ETGVTQSPTHLIKTRGQQVTLRCSSQSGHNTVSWYQQALGQGPQFIFQYYREEENGRGNFPPRFSGLQFPNYSSELNVNALELDDSALYLCASSLGTGVDTQYFGPGTRLTVL.

This rearrangement joins TRBV4-2 to TRBJ1-1; maybe TRBD1 (6 bases). Per germline, CDR1 LGHNA and CDR2 YNFKEQ. Trimming took off 1 base at V and 5 bases at J, with 14 bases between the two ends. CDR3 length: 15 amino acids. DNA of the CDR3: TGTGCCAGCAGCCAAGCCATCAGGGGTTTGACTGAAGCTTTCTTT. Protein product: CASSQAIRGLTEAFF.

In its sample, this clone was seen a few times. V is TRBV5-6 and J is TRBJ1-5; D may be TRBD1 (5 bases). Trimming removed 1 base at V and 4 bases at J, with 9 bases between. Germline loops: CDR1 SGHDT, CDR2 YYEEEE. This CDR3 comprises 14 residues. The CDR3 sequence is CASSLYSGNQPQHF. The DNA for the CDR3 is TGTGCCAGCAGCTTGTACTCAGGGAATCAGCCCCAGCATTTT.

Regarding this clone: The DNA is omitted, as the CDR3 cannot be located on it reliably, and the CDR3 follows TCRdb's listing. The rearrangement joins TRBV21-1 to TRBJ1-5; TRBD1 was called by the table and not checked on the DNA. TRBV21-1 is recorded as a pseudogene. The CDR3 spans 18 amino acids, including both terminal residues. The CDR3 is CASSKWGTGTGVNQPQHF.

This clone was seen only a few times. J is TRBJ1-5 and V is TRBV2, with a weak D call TRBD1 (6 bases). Germline V lookup: CDR1 SNHLY, CDR2 FYNNEI. The germline V and J ends were trimmed by 4 bases and 0 bases, with 10 bases remaining between them. The CDR3 extends over 15 amino acids. In nucleotides, the CDR3 is TGTGCCAGCAGTGGGACAGCTTATAGCAATCAGCCCCAGCATTTT. Encoded protein: CASSGTAYSNQPQHF.

The chain recombines TRBV5-1 with TRBJ2-2, with D possibly being TRBD1 (5 bases). Germline V lookup: CDR1 SGHRS, CDR2 YFSETQ. CDR3 length equals 14 residues. V lost 3 bases to trimming and J lost 2 bases, with 8 bases between them. The CDR3 here is CASSSQGNTGELFF. In DNA, the CDR3 is TGCGCCAGCAGCTCGCAGGGAAACACCGGGGAGCTGTTTTTT. The full variable domain, its missing parts supplied by reference TRBV5-1 and TRBJ2-2, is KAGVTQTPRYLIKTRGQQVTLSCSPISGHRSVSWYQQTPGQGLQFLFEYFSETQRNKGNFPGRFSGRQFSNSRSEMNVSTLELGDSALYLCASSSQGNTGELFFGEGSRLTVL.

The gene calls are TRBV19 and TRBJ1-2; 10 positions agree with TRBD1. The CDR3 has 14 residues. Trimming removed 4 bases from V and 8 bases from J; junction bases left unmatched: 7. Germline assignment: CDR1 LNHDA and CDR2 SQIVND (reference sequence). CDR3 nucleotide sequence: TGTGCCAGTAGTACCCGACAGGGGGCGGGAGGCTACACCTTC. Translated, it gives CASSTRQGAGGYTF. Together with reference TRBV19 and TRBJ1-2, the CDR3 gives the full variable domain: DGGITQSPKYLFRKEGQNVTLSCEQNLNHDAMYWYRQDPGQGLRLIYYSQIVNDFQKGDIAEGYSVSREKKESFPLTVTSAQKNPTAFYLCASSTRQGAGGYTFGSGTRLTVV.

This chain joins TRBV11-2 and TRBJ2-3; D uncertain. Germline V gene lookup returns CDR1 SGHAT and CDR2 FQNNGV. The length of the CDR3 is 14 residues. V lost 0 bases and J 2 bases, leaving 6 bases between the germline ends. CDR3 region: CASSLDRVTDTQYF. CDR3 nucleotides: TGTGCCAGCAGCTTAGATAGAGTCACAGATACGCAGTATTTT.

The chain employs TRBV5-8 and TRBJ1-2; D remains ambiguous. With 1 base removed from V and 6 bases from J, the gap between germline ends came to 13 bases. CDR3 length: 14 residues. Looked up from germline, CDR1 is SGHTS and CDR2 is YDEGEE. The CDR3 DNA follows: TGTGCCAGCAGCTTGCTTTACGCGCCCGATGGCTACACCTTC. Encoded protein: CASSLLYAPDGYTF.

The chain is built from TRBV5-5 and TRBJ1-1; D uncertain. The CDR3 contains 14 residues. Trimming stripped 0 bases from V and 5 bases from J, with 11 bases between. The germline CDR1 and CDR2 sequences are SGHKS and YYEKEE (reference sequence). CDR3 loop: CASSLGPRRTEAFF. The CDR3 bases are TGTGCCAGCAGCTTGGGACCCCGGCGGACTGAAGCTTTCTTT.

The chain has TRBV3-1 (or the pseudogene TRBV3-2) and TRBJ2-1; perhaps TRBD1 as D (5 bases). Germline CDR1 and CDR2: LGHDT and YNNKEL (reference sequence). The CDR3 is made up of 14 amino acids. V was trimmed by 4 bases and J by 4 bases, leaving 11 bases between them. DNA of the CDR3: TGTGCCAGCAGCCTATCTGACAGATACAATGAGCAGTTCTTC. Amino acid sequence: CASSLSDRYNEQFF.

The chain couples TRBV29-1 to TRBJ1-2, with D tentatively TRBD1 (6 bases). This CDR3 contains 15 residues. V lost 4 bases and J 3 bases, leaving 18 bases between the germline ends. Germline-derived CDR1 and CDR2 are SQVTM and ANQGSEA. Here the CDR3 reads CSVVRDTGGDYGYTF. The CDR3 region has the DNA TGCAGCGTTGTTCGGGACACGGGAGGGGACTATGGCTACACCTTC.

The V gene is TRBV3-1 (or the pseudogene TRBV3-2), the J gene TRBJ1-1; D unresolved. The CDR3 covers 15 residues. Germline assignment: CDR1 LGHDT and CDR2 YNNKEL (reference sequence). Trimming took 2 bases from V and 4 from J, leaving 14 bases between them. This chain's CDR3 is CASSQNLGGSTEAFF. CDR3 bases: TGTGCCAGCAGCCAAAATCTTGGAGGTAGCACTGAAGCTTTCTTT.

V and J are TRBV7-3 and TRBJ2-1; 9 bases fit TRBD2. The CDR3 is made up of 16 amino acids. The trim removed 2 bases at V and 7 bases at J, leaving 9 bases unmatched. Looked up from germline, CDR1 is SGHTA and CDR2 is FQGTGA. In DNA form, the CDR3 reads TGTGCCAGCAGCTTAGCGGGGGGGCCAGGAATAAATGAGCAGTTCTTC. Translated: CASSLAGGPGINEQFF.

The chain joins TRBV7-9 to TRBJ2-5, with 7 bases that match TRBD2. The V gene's germline CDR1 is SEHNR and CDR2 FQNEAQ (reference sequence). This CDR3 region has 12 residues. Here the CDR3 DNA reads TGTGCTAGTGGGAGGGGAGGAGAGACCCAGTACTTC. Amino acid sequence: CASGRGGETQYF.

The J gene is TRBJ2-2, the V gene TRBV6-5; TRBD1 matches 10 bases. Germline V gene data show CDR1 as MNHEY and CDR2 as SVGAGI. CDR3 length: 15 amino acids. The J segment lost 6 bases and the V segment lost 8 bases, leaving 9 bases of the junction unmatched. The CDR3 protein is CASEPGTGVPGELFF. The CDR3 DNA is TGTGCCAGCGAACCCGGGACAGGGGTTCCCGGGGAGCTGTTTTTT.

CDR3 in amino acids: CASTAGQPETQYF. The CDR3 DNA sequence: TGTGCCAGCACCGCGGGACAGCCGGAGACCCAGTACTTC. The rearrangement joins TRBV11-2 to TRBJ2-5; tentative D call: TRBD1 (7 bases). The CDR3 spans 13 residues. Germline lookup yields CDR1 SGHAT and CDR2 FQNNGV. V lost 7 bases and J 5 bases, leaving 14 bases between the germline ends.

The chain joins TRBV25-1 to TRBJ2-5; D gene unclear. V gave up 5 bases and J gave up 4 bases, with 5 bases separating them. In germline, CDR1 is MGHDK, CDR2 SYGVNS. This CDR3 is built from 11 residues. CDR3 sequence: CASSRVETQYF. CDR3 nucleotides: TGTGCCAGCAGTCGCGTAGAGACCCAGTACTTC. Variable domain in full (rest from reference TRBV25-1 and TRBJ2-5): EADIYQTPRYLVIGTGKKITLECSQTMGHDKMYWYQQDPGMELHLIHYSYGVNSTEKGDLSSESTVSRIRTEHFPLTLESARPSHTSQYLCASSRVETQYFGPGTRLLVL.

There are a few counts of this clone. The chain employs TRBV7-9 and TRBJ1-2, with TRBD1 identical over 7 bases. There are 14 residues in the CDR3. The trim removed 0 bases at V and 10 bases at J, leaving 8 bases unmatched. Germline V gives CDR1 SEHNR, CDR2 FQNEAQ (reference sequence). CDR3 sequence: CASSLAARGVDYTF. DNA for the CDR3: TGTGCCAGCAGCTTAGCGGCCAGGGGGGTTGACTACACCTTC.

This sequence joins TRBV10-2 and TRBJ2-7; D possibly corresponds to TRBD1 (6 bases). The CDR3 has 15 amino acids. CDR1 WSHSY and CDR2 SAAADI come from the germline V gene. Deletions cut 6 bases from V and 5 bases from J, with 20 bases between. The CDR3 bases are TGCGCCAGCAGCGTAACAGGGATTTCGTTCAACGAGCAGTACTTC. Amino acid sequence: CASSVTGISFNEQYF.

This clone was found a few times. The V and J genes are TRBV12-3 or TRBV12-4 and TRBJ1-1; a possible D gene is TRBD1 (6 bases). The CDR3 spans 13 residues. The V and J ends lost 5 bases and 1 base respectively, with 8 bases between them. The DNA for the CDR3 is TGTGCCAGCAGTAGGACAGAGAACACTGAAGCTTTCTTT. It codes for CASSRTENTEAFF.

This clone was seen a handful of times. This chain connects TRBV7-9 to TRBJ2-5; 9 bases agree with TRBD2. The germline CDR1 and CDR2 sequences are SEHNR and FQNEAQ (reference sequence). Trimming at V came to 3 bases and at J to 6 bases, leaving 5 bases not matched to a gene. This CDR3 spans 14 amino acids. The CDR3 DNA follows: TGTGCCAGCAGCTTCCCTAGCGGGGTTAAGACCCAGTACTTC. Protein sequence: CASSFPSGVKTQYF.

The sample holds a few counts of this clone. CDR3 protein: CAWRVTAGKLFF. In DNA form, the CDR3 reads TGTGCCTGGAGGGTGACAGCAGGGAAACTGTTTTTT. This sequence joins TRBV30 and TRBJ1-4; D possibly corresponds to TRBD1 (5 bases). Trimming removed 3 bases from V and 11 bases from J, with 13 bases in between. CDR1 and CDR2 from the germline V gene are GTSNPN and SVGIG (reference sequence). This CDR3 contains 12 residues.

The chain employs TRBV11-2 and TRBJ1-5; TRBD1 might be the D (6 bases). Trimming shortened V by 1 base and J by 5 bases, and 6 bases separated the two germline ends. The CDR3 is made up of 13 amino acids. Germline loops: CDR1 SGHAT, CDR2 FQNNGV. Written as DNA, the CDR3 is TGTGCCAGCAGCTTAGCAGGGGATCAGCCCCAGCATTTT. Amino acid sequence: CASSLAGDQPQHF.

Of note for this clone: The sample contains more than one DNA sequence encoding this CDR3. The chain links TRBV5-1 to TRBJ2-7; 9 bases are shared with TRBD1. Germline V CDR1 and CDR2: SGHRS, YFSETQ. V lost 4 bases and J lost 0; bases outside the gene matches: 5. The CDR3 is made up of 15 amino acids. Here the CDR3 DNA reads TGCGCCAGCAGCAGGGACAGGGATCCCTCCTACGAGCAGTACTTC. This codes for CASSRDRDPSYEQYF.

This clone was counted a single time. J is TRBJ2-7 and V is TRBV6-6, with 7 bases matching TRBD1. V gave up 2 bases and J gave up 2 bases; unmatched junction bases: 3. The CDR3 consists of 14 residues. Germline V gene lookup returns CDR1 MNHNY and CDR2 SVGAGI (reference sequence). The CDR3 sequence is CASSYRGPTYEQYF. The DNA of the CDR3 is TGTGCCAGCAGTTACAGGGGGCCCACCTACGAGCAGTACTTC.